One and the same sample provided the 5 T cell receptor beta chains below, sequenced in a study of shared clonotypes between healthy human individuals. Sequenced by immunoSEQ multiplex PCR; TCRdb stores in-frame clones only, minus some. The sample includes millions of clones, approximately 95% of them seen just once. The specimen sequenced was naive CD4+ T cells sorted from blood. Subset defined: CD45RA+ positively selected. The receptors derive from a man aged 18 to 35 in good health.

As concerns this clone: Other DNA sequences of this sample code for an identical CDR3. The CDR3 loop is CASSLTEKETQYF. The CDR3 DNA follows: TGTGCCAGCAGTTTGACAGAAAAAGAGACCCAGTACTTC. V and J are TRBV27 and TRBJ2-5; tentatively, D is TRBD1 (5 bases). The CDR3 covers 13 residues. From germline, CDR1 is MNHEY and CDR2 SMNVEV (reference sequence). Trimming stripped 3 bases from V and 3 bases from J, with 8 bases between.

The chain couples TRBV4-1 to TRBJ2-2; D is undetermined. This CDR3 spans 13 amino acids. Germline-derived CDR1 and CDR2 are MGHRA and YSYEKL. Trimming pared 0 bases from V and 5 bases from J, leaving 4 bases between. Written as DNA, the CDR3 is TGCGCCAGCAGCCAAGATTCAACCGGGGAGCTGTTTTTT. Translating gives CASSQDSTGELFF.

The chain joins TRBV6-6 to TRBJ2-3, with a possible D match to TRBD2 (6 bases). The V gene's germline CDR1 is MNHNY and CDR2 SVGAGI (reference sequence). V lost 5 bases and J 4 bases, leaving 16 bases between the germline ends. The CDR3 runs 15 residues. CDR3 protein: CASSPSGLAADTQYF. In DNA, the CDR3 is TGTGCCAGCAGTCCCAGCGGGCTAGCTGCAGATACGCAGTATTTT.

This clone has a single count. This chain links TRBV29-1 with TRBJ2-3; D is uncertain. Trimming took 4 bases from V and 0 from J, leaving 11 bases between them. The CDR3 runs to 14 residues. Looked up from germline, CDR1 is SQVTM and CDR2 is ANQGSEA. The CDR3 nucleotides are TGCAGCGTTGCCCCCTTTTCTAGCACAGATACGCAGTATTTT. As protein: CSVAPFSSTDTQYF.

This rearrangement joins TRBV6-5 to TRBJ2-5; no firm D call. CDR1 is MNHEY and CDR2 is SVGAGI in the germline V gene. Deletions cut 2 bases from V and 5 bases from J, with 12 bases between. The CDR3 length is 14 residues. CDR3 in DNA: TGTGCCAGCAGTTACGGAAGTATACGGGAGACCCAGTACTTC. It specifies CASSYGSIRETQYF.